The T cell receptor beta chain under discussion was sequenced for a study of blood T cell repertoires in COVID-19. Germline values: CDR1 LNHDA, CDR2 SQIVND (reference sequence). With V trimmed by 10 bases and J by 2 bases, 9 bases remained unmatched. The CDR3 totals 14 residues. Membership in each cohort depended on participant-reported clinical history. Libraries were prepared by immunoSEQ multiplex PCR; TCRdb keeps only in-frame clonotypes and omits some of them. The top ten clones hold approximately 1.3% of a sample with 350,000 to 500,000 clones, more than 70% of them seen once. Sequencing was carried out using PBMCs or T cells enriched from blood (not recorded which). The J gene is TRBJ2-7, the V gene TRBV19, with 9 bases that match TRBD1. The TCR comes from a woman aged 18-30 years who had been exposed to COVID-19. The chain's CDR3 is CAKPGQGDPYEQYF. Here the CDR3 DNA reads TGTGCCAAACCGGGACAGGGAGACCCCTACGAGCAGTACTTC.